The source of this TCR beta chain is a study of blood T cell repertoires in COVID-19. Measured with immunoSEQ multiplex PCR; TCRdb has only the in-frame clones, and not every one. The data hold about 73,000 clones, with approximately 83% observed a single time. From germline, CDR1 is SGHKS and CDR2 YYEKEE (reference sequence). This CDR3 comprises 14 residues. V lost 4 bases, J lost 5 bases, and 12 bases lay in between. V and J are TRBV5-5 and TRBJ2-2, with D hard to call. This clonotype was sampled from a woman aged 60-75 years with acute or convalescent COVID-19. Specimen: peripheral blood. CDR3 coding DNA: TGTGCCAGCAGCCCGTTAACCGGGACCGGGGAGCTGTTTTTT. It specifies CASSPLTGTGELFF.